Listed below are T cell receptor beta chains from one sample, sequenced in a study of radiation and T cells in renal cell carcinoma. The assay was immunoSEQ multiplex PCR, and TCRdb's table has in-frame clones only and misses some. The table shows about 150,000 clones, with around 90% occurring only once. Here the sequenced sample was blood, taken from a patient whose treatment included radiotherapy and nephrectomy. All receptors come from an older woman with renal cell carcinoma. Both conserved end residues are part of each CDR3. The D gene is left open where the match is weak. Clone size, where shown, is once, few, many, or a class for clones that have expanded.

d_gene | j_gene | v_gene | abundance | CDR3aa | CDR3nt
TRBD1 | TRBJ2-7 | TRBV27 | NA | CASSFIPKTGRSSYEQYF | TGTGCCAGCAGCTTCATCCCGAAGACAGGGCGAAGCTCCTACGAGCAGTACTTC
TRBD2 | TRBJ2-2 | TRBV28 | few | CASSLWRLAGGPGELFF | TGTGCCAGCAGTTTATGGAGACTAGCGGGGGGGCCCGGGGAGCTGTTTTTT
NA | TRBJ2-3 | TRBV4-3 | NA | CASSQDFGDYTQYF | TGCGCCAGCAGCCAAGATTTCGGCGACTATACGCAGTATTTT
NA | TRBJ1-1 | TRBV19 | few | CASLGGRLGTEAFF | TGTGCCAGCTTGGGGGGTAGGTTAGGCACTGAAGCTTTCTTT
NA | TRBJ1-5 | TRBV6-1 | NA | CAIALGGNQPQHF | TGTGCCATAGCACTAGGGGGGAATCAGCCCCAGCATTTT
TRBD1 | TRBJ1-4 | TRBV6-5 | NA | CASSYSGRGNEKLFF | TGTGCCAGCAGTTACTCTGGCAGGGGGAATGAAAAACTGTTTTTT
NA | TRBJ2-7 | TRBV13 | once | CASGRQAYEQYF | TGTGCCAGCGGGCGACAGGCCTACGAGCAGTACTTC
NA | TRBJ1-2 | TRBV7-9 | NA | CASSPDKNHYGYTF | TGTGCCAGCAGCCCGGACAAAAACCACTATGGCTACACCTTC
TRBD1 | TRBJ2-5 | TRBV10-3 | NA | CAISESTGGFQTQYF | TGTGCCATCAGTGAGTCTACAGGGGGTTTTCAGACCCAGTACTTC
NA | TRBJ2-7 | TRBV25-1 | NA | CATLGQFLPTYEQYF | TGTGCCACCCTAGGACAGTTTTTACCCACCTACGAGCAGTACTTC
TRBD2 | TRBJ2-5 | TRBV7-3 | NA | CASSFRRLAGEETQYF | TGTGCCAGCAGCTTCCGCCGACTAGCGGGGGAAGAGACCCAGTACTTC
TRBD1 | TRBJ2-1 | TRBV6-1 | NA | CASSATAGTGIGSYNEQFF | TGTGCCAGCAGTGCGACGGCCGGGACAGGGATCGGGTCTTACAATGAGCAGTTCTTC
NA | TRBJ1-1 | TRBV29-1 | few | CSVSRSMNTEAFF | TGCAGCGTTTCGAGGTCCATGAACACTGAAGCTTTCTTT
NA | TRBJ1-3 | TRBV7-9 | NA | CASSPIAGGSGNTIYF | TGTGCCAGCAGCCCGATCGCGGGCGGCTCTGGAAACACCATATATTTT
NA | TRBJ1-3 | TRBV28 | NA | CASSAPGLENTIYF | TGTGCCAGCAGCGCCCCGGGATTGGAAAACACCATATATTTT
NA | TRBJ1-2 | TRBV28 | NA | CASSQYSSRTYGYTF | TGTGCCAGCAGCCAGTACTCTTCCAGGACCTATGGCTACACCTTC
TRBD1 | TRBJ1-1 | TRBV2 | NA | CASSSGTGRPEAFF | TGTGCCAGCAGTTCCGGGACAGGGAGGCCTGAAGCTTTCTTT
NA | TRBJ2-7 | TRBV29-1 | once | CSVSKGRLYEQYF | TGCAGCGTTAGCAAGGGCAGACTTTACGAGCAGTACTTC
NA | TRBJ2-7 | TRBV6-5 | once | CASSYVRGEQYF | TGTGCCAGCAGTTACGTTAGGGGTGAGCAGTACTTC
TRBD2 | TRBJ2-3 | TRBV5-5 | NA | CASSLERGVTDTQYF | TGTGCCAGCAGCTTGGAGCGGGGGGTCACAGATACGCAGTATTTT
NA | TRBJ1-2 | TRBV4-1 | NA | CASSQGPGYGYTF | TGCGCCAGCAGCCAGGGGCCAGGCTATGGCTACACCTTC
TRBD2 | TRBJ2-3 | TRBV9 | once | CASSVTSGGSDTQYF | TGTGCCAGCAGCGTAACTAGCGGGGGCTCAGATACGCAGTATTTT
TRBD1 | TRBJ2-7 | TRBV5-4 | NA | CASSPGADRGTHEQYF | TGTGCCAGCAGCCCGGGGGCGGACAGGGGAACCCACGAGCAGTACTTC
NA | TRBJ1-4 | TRBV28 | once | CASRLQASPNEKLFF | TGTGCCAGCAGATTGCAGGCCAGCCCCAATGAAAAACTGTTTTTT
TRBD1 | TRBJ2-2 | TRBV11-2 | NA | CASSPGQGPITGELFF | TGTGCCAGCAGCCCCGGACAGGGGCCCATCACCGGGGAGCTGTTTTTT
NA | TRBJ1-2 | TRBV19 | few | CASRSGQGYTF | TGTGCCAGTAGATCCGGGCAGGGCTACACCTTC
TRBD2 | TRBJ2-3 | TRBV9 | NA | CASSRRPGTSGGAGDTQYF | TGTGCCAGCAGCAGACGACCCGGGACTAGCGGGGGGGCCGGAGATACGCAGTATTTT
TRBD1 | TRBJ1-2 | TRBV5-1 | NA | CASGVGAQQGAGYGYTF | TGCGCCAGCGGTGTGGGGGCCCAACAGGGGGCCGGCTATGGCTACACCTTC
TRBD1 | TRBJ1-2 | TRBV10-3 | once | CAISEGQGDGYTF | TGTGCCATCAGTGAAGGACAGGGGGATGGCTACACCTTC
TRBD1 | TRBJ2-3 | TRBV6-5 | NA | CASSRTGGPPDTQYF | TGTGCCAGCAGTCGGACAGGGGGTCCCCCAGATACGCAGTATTTT
TRBD2 | TRBJ2-5 | TRBV14 | NA | CASSQTSRETQYF | TGTGCCAGCAGCCAGACTAGCCGGGAGACCCAGTACTTC
TRBD1 | TRBJ1-1 | TRBV6-5 | NA | CASSYSVLTGGTEAFF | TGTGCCAGCAGTTACTCGGTCTTGACAGGGGGAACTGAAGCTTTCTTT
TRBD1 | TRBJ2-7 | TRBV7-2 | NA | CASSVTFWDRSYEQYF | TGTGCCAGCAGCGTTACCTTCTGGGACAGGTCCTACGAGCAGTACTTC
NA | TRBJ1-1 | TRBV11-1 | NA | CASSPLASTEAFF | TGTGCCAGCAGCCCCCTGGCCTCTACTGAAGCTTTCTTT
NA | TRBJ1-5 | TRBV28 | NA | CASSFGQGAPRRPQHF | TGTGCCAGCAGTTTTGGCCAGGGCGCCCCTCGTCGGCCCCAGCATTTT
NA | TRBJ1-5 | TRBV29-1 | NA | CSAILSLSRLQHF | TGCAGCGCCATCCTTTCTCTCAGTAGACTCCAGCATTTT
NA | TRBJ2-3 | TRBV5-4 | NA | CASSFPPSDTQYF | TGTGCCAGCAGCTTTCCGCCATCGGATACGCAGTATTTT
NA | TRBJ1-1 | TRBV7-6 | NA | CASSRPSGKNTEAFF | TGTGCCAGCAGCCGACCCTCCGGGAAGAACACTGAAGCTTTCTTT
TRBD1 | TRBJ2-3 | TRBV19 | NA | CASSSSDFRDRSLGTQYF | TGTGCCAGTAGTTCCTCGGATTTCCGGGACAGGTCCCTGGGAACGCAGTATTTT
NA | TRBJ1-4 | TRBV2 | NA | CASSEWAGRGNEKLFF | TGTGCCAGCAGTGAATGGGCGGGGCGAGGGAATGAAAAACTGTTTTTT
TRBD2 | TRBJ2-1 | TRBV7-9 | NA | CASSSWTSGGASSYNEQFF | TGTGCCAGCAGCTCCTGGACTAGCGGGGGGGCGAGCTCCTACAATGAGCAGTTCTTC
NA | TRBJ1-1 | TRBV5-4 | NA | CASSLVGQRNTEAFF | TGTGCCAGCAGCTTGGTAGGACAGAGGAACACTGAAGCTTTCTTT
NA | TRBJ1-2 | TRBV5-4 | once | CASSPVGNYGYTF | TGTGCCAGCAGCCCCGTTGGTAACTATGGCTACACCTTC
NA | TRBJ1-2 | TRBV5-1 | NA | CASSLAALYGYTF | TGCGCCAGCAGCTTGGCGGCCCTATATGGCTACACCTTC
NA | TRBJ1-4 | TRBV9 | NA | CASSPRLGQGVEKLFF | TGTGCCAGCAGCCCCCGTCTAGGGCAGGGAGTTGAAAAACTGTTTTTT
NA | TRBJ2-3 | TRBV13 | NA | CASSIRPLSTDTQYF | TGTGCCAGCAGCATCAGACCACTTAGCACAGATACGCAGTATTTT
NA | TRBJ1-1 | TRBV7-9 | NA | CASSLAGGNTEAFF | TGTGCCAGCAGCTTAGCAGGGGGAAACACTGAAGCTTTCTTT
NA | TRBJ1-1 | TRBV12-2 | NA | CASRFFGNTEAFF | TGTGCAAGTCGCTTTTTCGGGAACACTGAAGCTTTCTTT
NA | TRBJ1-2 | TRBV5-6 | once | CASSRLAYYGYTF | TGTGCCAGCAGTCGGCTCGCTTATTATGGCTACACCTTC
TRBD1 | TRBJ2-1 | TRBV14 | NA | CASRDRGYNEQFF | TGTGCCAGCAGGGACAGGGGTTACAATGAGCAGTTCTTC
NA | TRBJ1-5 | TRBV30 | few | CAWSVRDQPQHF | TGTGCCTGGAGTGTACGGGACCAGCCCCAGCATTTT
NA | TRBJ1-5 | TRBV6-6 | NA | CASSYLGSEPQHF | TGTGCCAGCAGTTATTTGGGGTCGGAGCCCCAGCATTTT
NA | TRBJ2-2 | TRBV7-7 | NA | CASSLGAGLNTGELFF | TGTGCTAGCAGCTTGGGGGCGGGCTTGAACACCGGGGAGCTGTTTTTT
NA | TRBJ1-4 | TRBV5-6 | NA | CASSPGTANEKLFF | TGTGCCAGCAGCCCCGGGACTGCTAATGAAAAACTGTTTTTT
TRBD1 | TRBJ2-7 | TRBV2 | once | CASSWTGASEQYF | TGTGCCAGCAGTTGGACAGGGGCCAGTGAGCAGTACTTC
TRBD1 | TRBJ2-1 | TRBV5-1 | NA | CASSLARTGKNNEQFF | TGCGCCAGCAGCTTGGCAAGGACAGGGAAAAACAATGAGCAGTTCTTC
TRBD2 | TRBJ2-5 | TRBV9 | NA | CASSRSGGVETQYF | TGTGCCAGCAGCAGAAGCGGGGGGGTGGAGACCCAGTACTTC
NA | TRBJ2-7 | TRBV10-2 | once | CASSESRTYEQYF | TGCGCCAGCAGTGAGTCGCGGACCTACGAGCAGTACTTC